This passage covers 2 T cell receptor beta chains from one sample sequenced in a study of blood T cell repertoires in COVID-19. Clones were read by immunoSEQ multiplex PCR, and TCRdb kept only the in-frame ones, dropping some. This repertoire shows about 33,000 clones, 87% found once; its top ten account for just over 20%. The material sequenced was peripheral blood. These receptors all come from a man aged 55 to 69 with acute or convalescent COVID-19.

V is TRBV7-3 and J is TRBJ2-1, with 7 bases matching TRBD2. V was clipped by 0 bases and J by 4 bases; unmatched bases: 3. This CDR3 spans 15 amino acids. Germline-derived CDR1 and CDR2 are SGHTA and FQGTGA. The CDR3 reads CASSLTSGPYNEQFF. The CDR3 nucleotides read TGTGCCAGCAGCTTAACTAGCGGGCCTTACAATGAGCAGTTCTTC.

The chain recombines TRBV9 with TRBJ2-2; 11 bases match TRBD2. This CDR3 is built from 19 residues. J was trimmed by 6 bases and V by 3 bases; bases with no gene match: 16. Germline V gives CDR1 SGDLS, CDR2 YYNGEE. CDR3 protein: CASSGPGSGRAGSSGELFF. For the CDR3, the DNA is TGTGCCAGCAGCGGACCGGGTAGCGGGAGGGCCGGATCATCCGGGGAGCTGTTTTTT.